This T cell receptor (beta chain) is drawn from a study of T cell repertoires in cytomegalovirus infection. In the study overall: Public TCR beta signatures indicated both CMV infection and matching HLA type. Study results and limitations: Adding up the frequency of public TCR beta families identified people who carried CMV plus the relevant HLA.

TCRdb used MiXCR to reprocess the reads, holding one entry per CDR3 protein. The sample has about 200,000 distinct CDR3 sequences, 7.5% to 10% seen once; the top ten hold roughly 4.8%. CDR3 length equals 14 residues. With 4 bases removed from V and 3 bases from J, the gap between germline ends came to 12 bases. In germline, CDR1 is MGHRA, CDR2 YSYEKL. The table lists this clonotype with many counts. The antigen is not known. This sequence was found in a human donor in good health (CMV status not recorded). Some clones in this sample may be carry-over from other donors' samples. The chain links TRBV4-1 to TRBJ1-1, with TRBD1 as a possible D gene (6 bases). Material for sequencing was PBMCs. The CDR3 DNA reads TGCGCCAGCAGCCGCGAAGGGGGGGACACTGAAGCTTTCTTT. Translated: CASSREGGDTEAFF.